This section outlines one TCR beta chain sequence together with its context. This clonotype was seen many times. The antigen this receptor binds is unknown. Nothing much larger sits one base from this clone, and base qualities are not available. The source of the sample is a study of human T cells and chemical hapten exposure (dated by TCRdb to the early 2020s). Context from the whole study: Libraries were pooled for sequencing, and variation in per-sample TCR yields was attributed mainly to small differences in library volumes within the pool. The study tracked peripheral blood TCR repertoire changes in vivo during primary and secondary sensitization to the hapten diphenylcyclopropenone (DPC) in alopecia patients. Each blood RNA sample was used to sequence both TCR alpha and TCR beta chains. What the study reported, not specific to this receptor: After repeated subsampling, changes were observed in the strength of the expansion versus patch-test correlation and in the threshold at which the correlation became significant. DPC sensitization did not change how many TCRs were above 1 in 1000 frequency, and no evidence was found of alterations in global repertoire structure.

The time point label here, explained by the study, means: healthy volunteer bleed at 2 weeks. Total RNA was extracted from unfractionated whole blood that had been collected in Tempus Blood RNA tubes. A few healthy volunteers were used as TCR sequencing controls and were bled at day 0, 2 weeks and 6 weeks. The receptor library was made with RACE. TCRdb lists the instrument as NextSeq 500. During library preparation, unique molecular identifiers were attached to individual cDNA molecules so that TCRs could be counted in a quantitative, reproducible way. As for how the authors treated the data: A median of around 96,000 TCRs per sample was observed, with a range of about 23,224 to 690,600. V, J and CDR3 annotation of the TCR reads was carried out using the Decombinator software suite. To make PS versus PT1 abundance plots, every sample was subsampled to the same number of TCRs (28,000). Expanded TCRs were defined as absent before sensitization and observed at least eight times at the 2-week time point. The public reads were run again by TCRdb, first through fastp at Q25 and then through MiXCR, and only productive beta chains were kept. Every entry covers one CDR3 protein and lists the most common genes and DNA from its rows. These V and J calls originate from TCRdb's pipeline instead of the authors' own analysis. This sample comprises roughly 46,000 distinct CDR3 sequences, 4.4% of them detected only once. The ten biggest clones cover about 5.8% of the sample.

The clonotype originates from a human donor in good health. Some clones in this sample may be carry-over from other donors' samples. The sample comprised whole blood.

The CDR3 here reads CSATGLAGGPSYEQYF. The bases read TGCAGTGCTACTGGACTAGCGGGAGGCCCATCCTACGAGCAGTACTTC. The V gene is TRBV20-1 and the J gene is TRBJ2-7, and 14 junction bases match TRBD2. Here V drops 4 bases and J drops 1 base, and the junction holds 6 bases not matched to any gene. The CDR3 has 16 amino acids, counting the end cysteine and phenylalanine. The only DNA kept is the CDR3, 48 bases in frame from the first base. CDR1 and CDR2, looked up from the germline V gene (reference sequence), are DFQATT and SNEGSKA.